A single sample is the source of the 7 T cell receptor beta chains below, sequenced in a study of blood T cell repertoires in COVID-19. Sequencing used immunoSEQ multiplex PCR; TCRdb keeps in-frame clones, though not all of them. The data show 150,000 to 200,000 clones, roughly 80% seen once. Specimen: peripheral blood. These receptors were obtained from a man in his 60s with active or convalescent COVID-19.

This clone turned up a few times. The chain is built from TRBV7-2 and TRBJ2-7; 8 nucleotides align to TRBD2. V shed 5 bases, J shed 4 bases, and the junction held 7 bases outside the gene matches. Germline V gives CDR1 SGHTA, CDR2 FQGNSA. CDR3 length equals 14 residues. The CDR3 DNA sequence: TGTGCCAGCAGCCTCGGACTAGCAGTTTACGAGCAGTACTTC. This gives the protein CASSLGLAVYEQYF.

The V and J genes are TRBV28 and TRBJ2-3; D not certain. Germline CDR1 MDHEN, CDR2 SYDVKM. V lost 7 bases, J lost 2 bases, and 10 bases lay in between. The CDR3 contains 13 residues. The CDR3 DNA follows: TGTGCCAGCAATCGAGAATTCACAGATACGCAGTATTTT. Protein sequence: CASNREFTDTQYF.

Turning to this clone: Other DNA sequences in this sample translate to the same CDR3. The V and J genes are TRBV27 and TRBJ1-1, with 8 positions matching TRBD1. This CDR3 is built from 14 residues. Germline loops: CDR1 MNHEY, CDR2 SMNVEV (reference sequence). Trimming at V came to 3 bases and at J to 4 bases, leaving 4 bases not matched to a gene. CDR3 protein: CASSLGTGGTEAFF. The CDR3 DNA reads TGTGCCAGCAGTTTGGGCACAGGGGGCACTGAAGCTTTCTTT.

V usage is TRBV5-1 and J usage is TRBJ2-1; 9 bases match TRBD1. Germline V gives CDR1 SGHRS, CDR2 YFSETQ. J lost 4 bases, V lost 7 bases, and 9 bases had no gene match. The CDR3 is 15 residues long. Written as DNA, the CDR3 is TGCGCCAGCGGCACCGGGACAGGGATATACAATGAGCAGTTCTTC. Protein sequence: CASGTGTGIYNEQFF.

The chain employs TRBV12-3 or TRBV12-4 and TRBJ2-7; D is perhaps TRBD1 (5 bases). The CDR3 length is 13 residues. Trimming left V 6 bases short and J 7 bases short, with 16 bases between. CDR3 loop: CASSYRRMGEQYF. As DNA, the CDR3 is TGTGCCAGCAGCTACAGGAGAATGGGGGAGCAGTACTTC.

The chain employs TRBV5-1 and TRBJ2-3; a weak D match, TRBD2 (5 bases). CDR3 length: 16 amino acids. Trimming pared 4 bases from V and 0 bases from J, leaving 15 bases between. Germline V gene sequence: CDR1 SGHRS, CDR2 YFSETQ. CDR3 nucleotide sequence: TGCGCCAGCAGCCCCCAAAGCGGCCCTAGCACAGATACGCAGTATTTT. As protein: CASSPQSGPSTDTQYF. The variable domain in full, with the rest retrieved from reference TRBV5-1 and TRBJ2-3, is KAGVTQTPRYLIKTRGQQVTLSCSPISGHRSVSWYQQTPGQGLQFLFEYFSETQRNKGNFPGRFSGRQFSNSRSEMNVSTLELGDSALYLCASSPQSGPSTDTQYFGPGTRLTVL.

The chain uses TRBV7-7 and TRBJ2-2; D is unclear. With 5 bases removed from V and 5 bases from J, the gap between germline ends came to 9 bases. The CDR3 has 13 residues. Germline loops: CDR1 SSHAT, CDR2 FNYEAQ (reference sequence). CDR3 sequence reads: CASSRSRTGELFF. In nucleotides, the CDR3 is TGTGCCAGCAGCCGTTCGAGGACCGGGGAGCTGTTTTTT.